These 10 T cell receptor beta chains were sequenced from one sample in a study of blood T cells in healthy people across ages. A sample-barcoded 5' primer and a J-beta primer mix were used in a second PCR of about 7 to 11 cycles. MiXCR was run by TCRdb on the 5' RACE reads, yielding one entry per CDR3 protein. The data show 1.5 million to 2 million distinct CDR3 sequences, over 25% seen once. Sequenced sample: blood. These receptors were collected from a woman aged 30 to 39 in good health.

In this sample, this clonotype turned up many times. J is TRBJ2-1 and V is TRBV20-1; 9 bases agree with TRBD2. The CDR3 is made up of 15 amino acids. V lost 3 bases and J lost 4; bases outside the gene matches: 7. Germline V CDR1 and CDR2: DFQATT, SNEGSKA (reference sequence). CDR3: CSASSAGGVYNEQFF. Written as DNA, the CDR3 is TGCAGTGCTAGTAGCGCGGGAGGGGTTTACAATGAGCAGTTCTTC.

This clonotype has more than one count but fewer than ten. The rearrangement joins TRBV25-1 to TRBJ2-7; weak D call: TRBD2 (5 bases). Germline V CDR1 and CDR2: MGHDK, SYGVNS. This CDR3 has 16 residues. V was pared by 8 bases and J by 2 bases, with 22 bases between. CDR3 sequence: CASRPPDVDLTYEQYF. CDR3 DNA sequence: TGTGCCAGCCGACCCCCGGATGTGGACTTGACCTACGAGCAGTACTTC.

This clonotype showed up just a few times. An end of the junction differs from the germline gene, which may be a read error. The chain recombines TRBV3-1 with TRBJ2-7; D might be TRBD2 (6 bases). This CDR3 contains 14 residues. In germline, CDR1 is LGHDT, CDR2 YNNKEL (reference sequence). CDR3 sequence reads: CSSSPSGSSYEQYF. The CDR3 DNA follows: TGTTCCAGCAGCCCCTCCGGGAGTTCCTACGAGCAGTACTTC.

This clonotype was detected only once. The genes are TRBV6-6 and TRBJ1-5; no clear D. The germline V gene encodes CDR1 MNHNY and CDR2 SVGAGI (reference sequence). Trimming took off 6 bases at V and 4 bases at J, with 13 bases between the two ends. The CDR3 is 14 residues long. The CDR3 loop is CASSSHGENQPQHF. DNA of the CDR3: TGTGCCAGCAGCAGCCATGGGGAAAATCAGCCCCAGCATTTT.

This clonotype was seen many times. The rearrangement joins TRBV4-3 to TRBJ1-2; a possible D gene is TRBD1 (5 bases). CDR1 is LGHNA, CDR2 YSLEER, per germline. Between the trimmed V and J ends, which lost 1 base and 7 bases, there was a span of 19 bases. The CDR3 totals 16 residues. In DNA, the CDR3 is TGCGCCAGCAGCCAAGTGTACCGGACACTCACGGCTGGCTACACCTTC. This gives the protein CASSQVYRTLTAGYTF.

This clonotype was counted a few times. The CDR3 bases are TGCGCCAGCAGCCTGGGGACAGGGAAAAGGGAGACCCAGTACTTC. Amino acid sequence: CASSLGTGKRETQYF. The chain employs TRBV4-3 and TRBJ2-5; 9 bases align to TRBD1. Germline V CDR1 and CDR2: LGHNA, YSLEER. V lost 4 bases, J lost 5 bases, and 8 bases stayed unmatched. The CDR3 is 15 amino acids.

The chain uses TRBV28 and TRBJ2-7, with 8 bases matching TRBD1. J lost 6 bases, V lost 6 bases, and 7 bases had no gene match. Germline lookup yields CDR1 MDHEN and CDR2 SYDVKM. This CDR3 spans 13 amino acids. For the CDR3, the DNA is TGTGCCAGCAGGTTCGACAGGGGCATCGAGCAGTACTTC. Translation gives CASRFDRGIEQYF.

This clonotype is a singleton in its sample. J is TRBJ1-1 and V is TRBV7-2; TRBD1 is a possible D gene (5 bases). The CDR3 loop spans 12 amino acids. V lost 4 bases and J lost 7, with 10 bases in between. Germline CDR1 is SGHTA and CDR2 is FQGNSA. CDR3 DNA: TGTGCCAGCAGCTGGCAGGGCCTTGAAGCTTTCTTT. Protein sequence: CASSWQGLEAFF. Full variable domain (outside the CDR3, taken from reference TRBV7-2 and TRBJ1-1): GAGVSQSPSNKVTEKGKDVELRCDPISGHTALYWYRQSLGQGLEFLIYFQGNSAPDKSGLPSDRFSAERTGGSVSTLTIQRTQQEDSAVYLCASSWQGLEAFFGQGTRLTVV.

The table lists this clonotype with a few counts. In DNA form, the CDR3 reads TGTGCCAGCAGCTTGACGCAGTGGGGGACCTACGAGCAGTACTTC. The encoded protein is CASSLTQWGTYEQYF. The chain couples TRBV5-6 to TRBJ2-7; D may match TRBD1 or TRBD2 (5 bases each). Trimming removed 1 base at V and 2 bases at J, with 13 bases between. The CDR3 has 15 amino acids. The V gene's germline CDR1 is SGHDT and CDR2 YYEEEE.

The rearrangement links TRBV7-6 to TRBJ1-1, with TRBD1 matching 7 bases. The germline CDR1 and CDR2 sequences are SGHVS and FNYEAQ. Trimming cost V 4 bases and J 5 bases; bases outside gene matches: 4. The CDR3 spans 13 residues. DNA for the CDR3: TGTGCCAGCAGCTCCGGGACAGTTACTGAAGCTTTCTTT. Translation: CASSSGTVTEAFF.